The clone carrying this T cell receptor (beta chain) appeared many times. What it recognizes is unknown. The sample originates from a study of post-analysis software for immune sequencing data. Looking at the study overall: The disease courses covered relapsing-remitting, secondary progressive and progressive-relapsing multiple sclerosis.

Trimming took off 6 bases at V and 0 bases at J, with 18 bases between the two ends. CDR1 and CDR2 (germline): MDHEN, SYDVKM. This CDR3 contains 16 residues. Study results and caveats: There were five or six TRBV segments more frequent in patients than controls, and TRBV5-6, TRBV5-1 and TRBV20-1 were among them. Those with multiple sclerosis, the patient group, showed significantly lower normalized Chao1 diversity than controls. With F measure, samples from one preparation batch clustered together strongly.

Unique molecular identifiers were carried by the TCR beta cDNA libraries. Around 450,000 cDNA molecules were recovered from an input of 1 to 10 million T cells. One entry per CDR3 protein results from TCRdb running MiXCR on the PCR reads. This sample has hundreds of thousands of distinct CDR3 sequences, with less than 35% found just once. V gene TRBV28 combines with J gene TRBJ2-7; no reliable D call. Sequenced: blood. The TCR comes from a girl aged 10 to 17 with multiple sclerosis. The CDR3 spells CASSHPDFPNSYEQYF. In nucleotides, the CDR3 is TGTGCCAGCAGCCATCCGGATTTCCCTAACTCCTACGAGCAGTACTTC.